A selection of T cell receptor beta chains follows, all from one sample in a study of T-cell reconstitution after alpha-beta-depleted transplantation in children. TCRdb independently ran MiXCR on the PCR reads; one entry per CDR3 protein. Seen here are about 830,000 distinct CDR3 sequences, 16% observed once, and the top ten hold 5%. Specimen: PBMCs, mostly from graft donor cells, collected 360 days after TCRalphabeta/CD19-depleted stem cell transplant. Receptors originate from a male patient between 10 and 17 years old who had a stem cell transplant for acute lymphoblastic leukemia, so the T cells may come from the graft donor. Both conserved end residues are part of each CDR3. The D gene is left open where the match is weak. Only some rows state a clone size, as once, few, many or a class for expanded clones.

>TRBD2|TRBV4-1|TRBJ2-7|few
TGCGCCAGCAGCCAAACTAGCGGGACCATCTACGAGCAGTACTTC
CASSQTSGTIYEQYF
>TRBD2|TRBV7-9|TRBJ2-7|.
TGTGCCAGCAGCTTAGTCGGGGGGGAGCCGGAGGAGCAGTACTTC
CASSLVGGEPEEQYF
>TRBD1|TRBV5-1|TRBJ2-6|.
TGCGCCAGCAGCTTGGGGGGACAGGCTGGGGCCAACGTCCTGACTTTC
CASSLGGQAGANVLTF
>TRBD2|TRBV7-3|TRBJ2-1|few
TGTGCCAGCAGCAAAATAGCGGGGTATGGTGAGCAGTTCTTC
CASSKIAGYGEQFF
>.|TRBV27|TRBJ2-7|many
TGTGCCAGCAGTGGCCTCGGAGGGGCAGCTCACGAGCAGTACTTC
CASSGLGGAAHEQYF
>.|TRBV7-2|TRBJ2-7|.
TGTGCCAGCAGCTCCGGAACAGGGGGGGAGTGGGAGCAGTACTTC
CASSSGTGGEWEQYF
>TRBD2|TRBV5-1|TRBJ2-5|.
TGCGCCAGCAGCTCGCGGGGGACCACACAAGAGACCCAGTACTTC
CASSSRGTTQETQYF
>.|TRBV24-1|TRBJ2-1|.
TGTGCCACCAGTCCCGGCGGAACTTACAATGAGCAGTTCTTC
CATSPGGTYNEQFF
>.|TRBV27|TRBJ2-2|few
TGTGCCAGCAGTCCCTTATCGGGCAGGGTCCTTCCATTGACGAACACCGGGGAGCTGTTTTTT
CASSPLSGRVLPLTNTGELFF
>.|TRBV4-2|TRBJ2-3|few
TGTGCCAGCAGCCCAAGAAGTGCGGGAGATACGCAGTATTTT
CASSPRSAGDTQYF
>.|TRBV20-1|TRBJ2-1|.
TGCAGTGCTAGTAAGGGCCTCCACAATGAGCAGTTCTTC
CSASKGLHNEQFF
>TRBD1|TRBV7-9|TRBJ1-4|few
TGTGCCAGCAGCTTAGACGCAGGGGGCGATCGAAAACTGTTTTTT
CASSLDAGGDRKLFF
>.|TRBV11-1|TRBJ1-5|.
TGTGCCAGCAGCTTAAACAGGGCGTCCAATCAGCCCCAGCATTTT
CASSLNRASNQPQHF
>.|TRBV18|TRBJ2-5|many
TGTGCCAGCTCACGGACACATCAAGAGACCCAGTACTTC
CASSRTHQETQYF
>.|TRBV6-1|TRBJ2-3|many
TGTGCCAGCAGTACCGGTCTACTTAGCACAGATACGCAGTATTTT
CASSTGLLSTDTQYF
>.|TRBV2|TRBJ2-3|.
TGTGCCAGCAGGGAGCGGACTACGCAGTATTTT
CASRERTTQYF
>.|TRBV18|TRBJ1-1|few
TGTGCCAGCTCACCAACACAGGGCGGCACTGAAGCTTTCTTT
CASSPTQGGTEAFF
>.|TRBV9|TRBJ2-1|many
TGTGCCAGCAGCGTAGATGTGAGCTCCTACAATGAGCAGTTCTTC
CASSVDVSSYNEQFF
>.|TRBV2|TRBJ1-5|.
TGTGCCAGCAGTGAAGGGGACAGCAATCAGCCCCAGCATTTT
CASSEGDSNQPQHF
>.|TRBV30|TRBJ1-1|few
TGTGCCTGGAGTGTATACGACTGGTTGAACACTGAAGCTTTCTTT
CAWSVYDWLNTEAFF
>TRBD1|TRBV11-3|TRBJ2-1|.
TGTGCCAGCAGCTCCCGGACAGGGTCGTTCTACAATGAGCAGTTCTTC
CASSSRTGSFYNEQFF
>.|TRBV4-1|TRBJ2-1|.
TGCGCCAGCAGCCAAGGGGAGAAGGTAGTATCCAATGAGCAGTTCTTC
CASSQGEKVVSNEQFF
>TRBD2|TRBV4-1|TRBJ2-1|few
TGCGCCAGCAGCCAAACGGGACTAGCTTACAATGAGCAGTTCTTC
CASSQTGLAYNEQFF
>TRBD2|TRBV9|TRBJ2-2|few
TGTGCCAGCAGCTTCCTAAGCGGGAGTCCTCTCGGGGAGCTGTTTTTT
CASSFLSGSPLGELFF
>TRBD1|TRBV18|TRBJ1-4|few
TGTGCCAGCTCACCACCGAGGTCGGGACAGGAGATTGAAAAACTGTTTTTT
CASSPPRSGQEIEKLFF
>.|TRBV7-9|TRBJ2-3|few
TGTGCCAGCAACGAATTGGTGGATACGCAGTATTTT
CASNELVDTQYF
>.|TRBV15|TRBJ2-3|.
TGTGCCACCAGCAGAACGCTTTTAGCGACAGATACGCAGTATTTT
CATSRTLLATDTQYF
>.|TRBV29-1|TRBJ2-5|.
TGCAGCGTTGAAGGACTAGTATTGGAGACCCAGTACTTC
CSVEGLVLETQYF
>.|TRBV12-3/TRBV12-4|TRBJ1-4|few
TGTGCCAGCAGTTTTTGGGCAGGGCAGGCAACTAATGAAAAACTGTTTTTT
CASSFWAGQATNEKLFF
>.|TRBV5-1|TRBJ2-1|few
TGCGCCAGCAGCGCAGGGGAGGCGATTAGCGGAAGGAGTAATGAGCAGTTCTTC
CASSAGEAISGRSNEQFF
>TRBD1|TRBV2|TRBJ1-1|few
TGTGCCAGCAGTGCCCGGGACAGACAAGCTTTCTTT
CASSARDRQAFF
>.|TRBV27|TRBJ2-7|few
TGTGCCAGCAGTTACTCGACGGGGGGAGGGGGCGGATACGAGCAGTACTTC
CASSYSTGGGGGYEQYF
>.|TRBV20-1|TRBJ2-3|.
TGCAGTGCTAGATCAAGCGAAGACGACACAGATACGCAGTATTTT
CSARSSEDDTDTQYF
>.|TRBV2|TRBJ1-1|many
TGTGCCAGCAGTGATCGCCGAACAGGAAACACTGAAGCTTTCTTT
CASSDRRTGNTEAFF
>.|TRBV30|TRBJ2-5|.
TGTGCCTGGAGTACCGGACTTTCGTCACCCAAAGAGACCCAGTACTTC
CAWSTGLSSPKETQYF
>TRBD1|TRBV7-9|TRBJ2-7|few
TGTGCCAGCAGCGGACAGGGGGTCGAGCAGTACTTC
CASSGQGVEQYF
>.|TRBV7-6|TRBJ2-7|.
TGTGCCAGCAGCTTGGCGGGACAGCCTTTCTACGAGCAGTACTTC
CASSLAGQPFYEQYF
>.|TRBV29-1|TRBJ1-2|.
TGCAGCGTTGAAGACCCAGGGACTTATGGCTACACCTTC
CSVEDPGTYGYTF
>TRBD1|TRBV15|TRBJ2-7|few
TGTGCCACCAGCAGAGATGGGACAGGCCGGTACGAGCAGTACTTC
CATSRDGTGRYEQYF
>.|TRBV5-1|TRBJ2-7|.
TGCGCCAGCAGCCCGCAGCGCCATACCTCCTACGAGCAGTACTTC
CASSPQRHTSYEQYF
>.|TRBV12-3/TRBV12-4|TRBJ2-1|few
TGTGCCAGCGGAACCTTCTGGGAGCAGTTCTTC
CASGTFWEQFF
>.|TRBV5-1|TRBJ2-2|.
TGCGCCAGCAGCTTGCGTCCAGAGACCACCGGGGAGCTGTTTTTT
CASSLRPETTGELFF
>.|TRBV5-1|TRBJ2-3|many
TGCGCCAGCAGCTTGGACAGTCCTGATACGCAGTATTTT
CASSLDSPDTQYF
>.|TRBV5-6|TRBJ2-2|few
TGTGCCAGCAGCTCCCTTCACCAGGGCACCGGGGAGCTGTTTTTT
CASSSLHQGTGELFF
>.|TRBV7-9|TRBJ2-3|.
TGTGCCAGCAGCTTAGAACCCTTAGCAAGAGCAGATACGCAGTATTTT
CASSLEPLARADTQYF
>.|TRBV7-9|TRBJ2-1|many
TGCGCCAGCAGCTTGGGGCTGAACAATGAGCAGTTCTTC
CASSLGLNNEQFF
>.|TRBV9|TRBJ2-7|.
TGTGCCAGCAGCGTCGATACCTCCTACGAGCAGTACTTC
CASSVDTSYEQYF
>TRBD2|TRBV2|TRBJ2-7|.
TGTGCCAGCAGTGGAACAGGACTAGCCGCCTACGAGCAGTACTTC
CASSGTGLAAYEQYF